This passage covers 26 T cell receptor beta chains from one sample sequenced in a study of T cells in women clearing cervical HPV infection. The repertoire was sequenced with immunoSEQ multiplex PCR; TCRdb's copy has only in-frame clones and lacks some. The table lists approximately 28,000 clones, with 2.5% to 3% in the top ten. The sequencing input was blood buffy coat. These TCRs come from a woman between 18 and 75 years old with a cervical HPV16 infection that either progressed to CIN3+ or cleared (not recorded which).

Notes on this clone: The sequenced fragment ends 3 residues before the CDR3 boundary, so the rest is inferred from the germline J gene. The rearrangement uses TRBV7-3 and TRBJ2-6; the match to TRBD1 covers 9 bases. The germline gives CDR1 SGHTA, CDR2 FQGTGA. The ends lost 1 base at V and 3 bases at J; junction bases unmatched: 13. The CDR3 is 20 amino acids. The DNA read from the CDR3 is TGTGCCAGCAGCTTAATGGGGGCGGGACAGGGACTTTTTGGGGCCAACGTC. It is translated as CASSLMGAGQGLFGANV. The whole CDR3 sequence is CASSLMGAGQGLFGANVLTF.

As regards this clone: The CDR3 extends 3 residues past the end of the read, so its final part is completed from the germline J gene. V and J are TRBV5-1 and TRBJ1-4; tentatively, D is TRBD1 (5 bases). The CDR3 totals 14 residues. V was clipped by 0 bases and J by 8 bases, with 11 bases between them. Germline lookup yields CDR1 SGHRS and CDR2 YFSETQ. Partial CDR3 DNA: TGCGCCAGCAGCTTGGGCAGGGCTGGGGAAAAA. Protein: CASSLGRAGEK. The complete CDR3 protein is CASSLGRAGEKLFF.

As for this clone: Sequencing ends 3 residues short of the CDR3 end; the germline J gene provides the rest. V usage is TRBV7-6 and J usage is TRBJ2-7, with 9 bases fitting TRBD1. Per germline, CDR1 SGHVS and CDR2 FNYEAQ. V was clipped by 1 base and J by 5 bases; unmatched bases: 6. This CDR3 has 15 amino acids. The CDR3 DNA, read in part, is TGTGCCAGCAGCTTAGTGGGACAGGGTACTGACGAG. Translating it yields CASSLVGQGTDE. In full, the CDR3 reads CASSLVGQGTDEQYF.

Remarks on this clone: With the read ending 3 residues before the CDR3 end, the germline J gene is used to fill in that end. J is TRBJ1-2 and V is TRBV18, with 8 bases lining up with TRBD1. With V trimmed by 1 base and J by 5 bases, 15 bases remained unmatched. Germline CDR1 is KGHSH and CDR2 is LQKENI. The CDR3 loop spans 18 amino acids. The CDR3 DNA, read in part, is TGTGCCAGCTCACCACGCGGGACAGGCCCCTCCGCGGGGTATGGC. Translation: CASSPRGTGPSAGYG. In full, the CDR3 is CASSPRGTGPSAGYGYTF. Based on the CDR3 plus reference TRBV18 and TRBJ1-2, the full variable domain is NAGVMQNPRHLVRRRGQEARLRCSPMKGHSHVYWYRQLPEEGLKFMVYLQKENIIDESGMPKERFSAEFPKEGPSILRIQQVVRGDSAAYFCASSPRGTGPSAGYGYTFGSGTRLTVV.

A note on this clone: The read stops 3 residues short of the end of the CDR3; the missing end is completed from the germline J gene. The V call is TRBV6-1, the J call TRBJ2-2; 7 bases line up with TRBD1. The V gene end was trimmed by 3 bases and the J gene end by 3 bases; junction bases not matched to a gene: 1. CDR1 and CDR2 from the germline V gene are MNHNS and SASEGT. CDR3 length equals 14 residues. The CDR3 here is CASSDGTDTGELFF. The CDR3 DNA, read in part, is TGTGCCAGCAGTGACGGGACAGACACCGGGGAG.

Notes on this clone: The CDR3 is cut off 3 residues early in the read; its end comes from the germline J gene. V and J are TRBV11-2 and TRBJ1-1; D remains ambiguous. Trimming removed 5 bases at V and 7 bases at J, with 17 bases between. The CDR3 loop spans 14 amino acids. Germline V gene sequence: CDR1 SGHAT, CDR2 FQNNGV. CDR3 bases read: TGTGCCAGCAGCGAGGTCGCGCGGCGGGGTGAA. Amino acid sequence: CASSEVARRGE. The full CDR3 protein reads CASSEVARRGEAFF.

A word on this clone: The CDR3 extends 3 residues past the end of the read, so its final part is completed from the germline J gene. V gene TRBV4-1 combines with J gene TRBJ2-7; possibly TRBD2 for D (6 bases). The CDR3 sequence is 15 residues long. The germline V gene has CDR1 MGHRA and CDR2 YSYEKL. V lost 0 bases to trimming and J lost 2 bases, with 11 bases between them. The CDR3 spells CASSQDRGLPYEQYF. The sequenced part of the CDR3 DNA is TGCGCCAGCAGCCAAGATAGGGGACTTCCCTACGAG.

Notes on this clone: Read coverage stops 3 residues before the CDR3 terminus; the germline J gene supplies the remainder. The chain joins TRBV7-9 to TRBJ1-5; TRBD1 is a possible D gene (6 bases). CDR3 length equals 13 residues. Germline V gene data show CDR1 as SEHNR and CDR2 as FQNEAQ (reference sequence). V lost 2 bases, J lost 4 bases, and 6 bases lay in between. The CDR3: CASSLTGNQPQHF. CDR3 bases read: TGTGCCAGCAGCTTAACAGGGAATCAGCCC.

Details on this clone: The read ends 3 residues before the CDR3 terminus; that terminus is restored from the germline J gene. J is TRBJ2-5 and V is TRBV2; a possible D gene is TRBD2 (7 bases). Germline V gives CDR1 SNHLY, CDR2 FYNNEI. The length of the CDR3 is 15 residues. Trimming took 3 bases from V and 5 from J, leaving 16 bases between them. The CDR3 DNA, read in part, is TGTGCCAGCAGTGAGTGGGCGGGGGCTTTGGAGACC. It is translated as CASSEWAGALET. The whole CDR3 is CASSEWAGALETQYF.

As concerns this clone: Read sequence stops 3 residues before the CDR3 end, and the germline J gene provides the missing end. The V gene is TRBV12-5, the J gene TRBJ2-7; D might be TRBD1 (5 bases). Germline V gene data show CDR1 as LGHNT and CDR2 as FRNRAP. This CDR3 has 13 amino acids. V lost 5 bases and J 4 bases, leaving 12 bases between the germline ends. The CDR3 loop reads CASGVPRDYEQYF. CDR3 DNA, as far as it was read: TGTGCTAGTGGTGTCCCCAGGGATTACGAG.

Worth noting for this clone: The read ends 3 residues early relative to the CDR3; the germline J gene fills the gap. The chain links TRBV12-3 or TRBV12-4 to TRBJ2-7; D call uncertain. The length of the CDR3 is 13 residues. V lost 6 bases, J lost 2 bases, and 11 bases lay in between. The CDR3 protein is CASRTTRTYEQYF. The CDR3 DNA, read in part, is TGTGCCAGCAGAACGACTCGAACCTACGAG.

Turning to this clone: The read terminates 3 residues ahead of where the CDR3 ends, so the germline J gene completes it. The genes are TRBV7-2 and TRBJ1-2; D is undetermined. There are 15 residues in the CDR3. The germline CDR1 and CDR2 sequences are SGHTA and FQGNSA. The CDR3 loop is CASSFGLADYNDYTF. CDR3 DNA, as far as it was read: TGTGCCAGCAGCTTTGGACTAGCGGACTACAATGAC.

Concerning this clone itself: The sequenced fragment ends 3 residues before the CDR3 boundary, so the rest is inferred from the germline J gene. J is TRBJ2-7 and V is TRBV2, with 9 bases fitting TRBD1. J lost 6 bases, V lost 5 bases, and 8 bases had no gene match. Germline CDR1 SNHLY, CDR2 FYNNEI. CDR3 length: 14 residues. The CDR3: CASSRDREIGEQYF. Incomplete CDR3 DNA: TGTGCCAGCAGTAGGGACAGGGAAATCGGCGAG.

Worth noting for this clone: The CDR3 end falls 3 residues outside the read, so it is completed with the germline J gene. The chain employs TRBV11-2 and TRBJ2-5; D call uncertain. V lost 5 bases and J lost 5, with 3 bases in between. This CDR3 region has 10 residues. Germline loops: CDR1 SGHAT, CDR2 FQNNGV. CDR3 bases read: TGTGCCAGCAGCCAGGAGACC. It yields the protein CASSQET. The CDR3 in its entirety is CASSQETQYF.

On this clone itself: The CDR3 goes on 3 residues after the read ends, and that part is filled in from the germline J gene. The rearrangement links TRBV7-9 to TRBJ2-3, with D possibly matching TRBD1 (5 bases). V was clipped by 3 bases and J by 2 bases, with 12 bases between them. The CDR3 extends over 15 amino acids. Germline V lookup: CDR1 SEHNR, CDR2 FQNEAQ (reference sequence). The CDR3: CASSLGQGHTDTQYF. CDR3 bases read: TGTGCCAGCAGCTTGGGGCAGGGCCACACAGATACG.

Details on this clone: Sequencing ends 3 residues short of the CDR3 end; the germline J gene provides the rest. The genes are TRBV7-9 and TRBJ2-1, with D possibly matching TRBD2 (5 bases). Germline values: CDR1 SEHNR, CDR2 FQNEAQ (reference sequence). There are 15 residues in the CDR3. V lost 0 bases, J lost 3 bases, and 9 bases lay in between. The part of the CDR3 DNA that was read is TGTGCCAGCAGCTTAGCCCCCGGGGTCTACAATGAG. The encoded protein is CASSLAPGVYNE. The CDR3, in full, reads CASSLAPGVYNEQFF.

Regarding this clone: Read data end 3 residues before the CDR3 end; the end is taken from the germline J gene. The chain links TRBV12-3 or TRBV12-4 to TRBJ2-3; weak D call: TRBD2 (5 bases). V gave up 5 bases and J gave up 6 bases, with 15 bases separating them. CDR3 length: 14 residues. CDR3 sequence reads: CASSPTGTSDTQYF. CDR3 DNA, as far as it was read: TGTGCCAGCAGTCCTACGGGAACTAGTGATACG.

On this clone itself: The CDR3 goes on 3 residues after the read ends, and that part is filled in from the germline J gene. The rearrangement joins TRBV13 to TRBJ2-5, with TRBD2 matching 8 bases. The germline gives CDR1 PRHDT, CDR2 FYEKMQ (reference sequence). The CDR3 extends over 16 amino acids. V lost 1 base to trimming and J lost 4 bases; unmatched junction nucleotides: 8. This chain's CDR3 is CASSLVVGAGGETQYF. CDR3 DNA, as far as it was read: TGTGCCAGCAGCTTAGTTGTGGGCGCGGGAGGAGAGACC. Variable domain in full (rest from reference TRBV13 and TRBJ2-5): AAGVIQSPRHLIKEKRETATLKCYPIPRHDTVYWYQQGPGQDPQFLISFYEKMQSDKGSIPDRFSAQQFSDYHSELNMSSLELGDSALYFCASSLVVGAGGETQYFGPGTRLLVL.

A remark on this clone: The read ends 3 residues before the CDR3 terminus; that terminus is restored from the germline J gene. V and J are TRBV10-3 and TRBJ2-3; D is unresolved. The V gene's germline CDR1 is ENHRY and CDR2 SYGVKD. The CDR3 spans 14 residues. The germline V and J ends were trimmed by 3 bases and 5 bases, with 12 bases remaining between them. The CDR3 sequence is CAISEGQVGDTQYF. Incomplete CDR3 DNA: TGTGCCATCAGTGAAGGGCAGGTTGGAGATACG.

CDR3 sequence reads: CSAPRDTSYEQYF. Partial CDR3 DNA: TGCAGTGCTCCCCGGGACACCTCCTACGAG. V usage is TRBV20-1 and J usage is TRBJ2-7; TRBD1 might be the D (6 bases). The read falls 3 residues short of the CDR3 end, and the missing part is taken from the germline J gene. V was pared by 5 bases and J by 0 bases, with 11 bases between. CDR1 is DFQATT, CDR2 SNEGSKA, per germline (reference sequence). The CDR3 length is 13 residues.

For this clone: Sequencing ends 3 residues short of the CDR3 end; the germline J gene provides the rest. The chain has TRBV18 and TRBJ2-1, with TRBD1 matching 11 bases. The CDR3 length is 16 residues. Trimming removed 3 bases from V and 9 bases from J; junction bases left unmatched: 10. Germline CDR1 and CDR2: KGHSH and LQKENI. The part of the CDR3 DNA that was read is TGTGCCAGCTCACCGCCACTAGGACAGGGGGCAAGTGAG. Its translation: CASSPPLGQGASE. The full CDR3 sequence reads CASSPPLGQGASEQFF.

Concerning this clone itself: The CDR3 end is not reached by the read, which stops 3 residues before it; the germline J gene fills it in. This chain uses TRBV7-8 with TRBJ1-3; 7 nucleotides match TRBD1. The CDR3 loop spans 14 amino acids. V shed 0 bases, J shed 6 bases, and the junction held 2 bases outside the gene matches. CDR1 is SGHVS, CDR2 FQNEAQ, per germline. The CDR3: CASSLAGGQNTIYF. The CDR3 DNA, read in part, is TGTGCCAGCAGCTTAGCAGGGGGCCAAAACACC.

About this clone itself: Read coverage stops 3 residues before the CDR3 terminus; the germline J gene supplies the remainder. The chain links TRBV19 to TRBJ1-6, with TRBD1 as a possible D gene (6 bases). The CDR3 totals 15 residues. The V and J ends lost 3 bases and 7 bases respectively, with 13 bases between them. The germline CDR1 and CDR2 sequences are LNHDA and SQIVND (reference sequence). The CDR3 protein is CASSMRQGNNSPLHF. Partial CDR3 DNA: TGTGCCAGTAGTATGCGCCAGGGGAACAATTCACCC.

A remark on this clone: The read ends 3 residues shy of where the CDR3 ends; the end is completed using the germline J gene. The chain has TRBV7-2 and TRBJ1-5, with no clear D. The CDR3 length is 13 residues. Germline CDR1 reads SGHTA; CDR2 reads FQGNSA. V dropped 2 bases and J dropped 4 bases, with 6 bases sitting between them. The sequenced part of the CDR3 DNA is TGTGCCAGCAGCTTAAGCCCTAATCAGCCC. Amino acid sequence: CASSLSPNQP. The entire CDR3 is CASSLSPNQPQHF.

Of note for this clone: The CDR3 end lies 3 residues beyond the end of the read and is filled in from the germline J gene. V is TRBV7-9 and J is TRBJ2-3, with TRBD2 matching over 7 bases. CDR3 length: 15 amino acids. Trimming removed 4 bases from V and 6 bases from J; junction bases left unmatched: 10. CDR1 and CDR2 (germline): SEHNR, FQNEAQ (reference sequence). CDR3 sequence reads: CASSSPGTTLDTQYF. CDR3 DNA (partial): TGTGCCAGCAGCTCACCCGGGACTACCCTGGATACG. Together with reference TRBV7-9 and TRBJ2-3, the CDR3 gives the full variable domain: DTGVSQNPRHKITKRGQNVTFRCDPISEHNRLYWYRQTLGQGPEFLTYFQNEAQLEKSRLLSDRFSAERPKGSFSTLEIQRTEQGDSAMYLCASSSPGTTLDTQYFGPGTRLTVL.

A note on this clone: The read terminates 3 residues ahead of where the CDR3 ends, so the germline J gene completes it. The rearrangement joins TRBV5-1 to TRBJ2-1, with TRBD2 identical over 7 bases. This CDR3 comprises 16 residues. Germline V gene sequence: CDR1 SGHRS, CDR2 YFSETQ. V dropped 2 bases and J dropped 2; count of bases not matched to a gene: 7. The CDR3: CASSFLAATPYNEQFF. The CDR3 DNA, read in part, is TGCGCCAGCAGCTTTCTAGCGGCGACCCCCTACAATGAG.